The present T cell receptor (beta chain) was sequenced within a study of cytomegalovirus exposure and HLA in healthy donors. Study-wide findings and caveats: Researchers catalogued approximately 160 TCR beta chains as cytomegalovirus-associated. Later, an analysis found that TCR clusters from the first cohort tended to co-occur in the 120 validation repertoires.

Turning to this clone: Its antigen remains unidentified.

The CDR3 is made up of 15 amino acids. The V end was cut by 1 base, the J end by 4 bases, with 11 bases between. The germline V gene encodes CDR1 SGHTA and CDR2 FQGNSA. Clones were sequenced by immunoSEQ multiplex PCR, and TCRdb holds only the in-frame ones, with some missing. The top ten clones hold around 16% of a sample with fewer than 65,000 clones, 75% to 90% of them seen once. The sequenced sample consisted of PBMCs. This TCR was recovered from a young woman in good health and CMV-seronegative. The rearrangement joins TRBV7-2 to TRBJ2-1; D gene ambiguous. Here the CDR3 DNA reads TGTGCCAGCAGCTTAGACTGGGCCCGGTACAATGAGCAGTTCTTC. This encodes CASSLDWARYNEQFF. Supplemented by reference TRBV7-2 and TRBJ2-1, the full variable domain reads GAGVSQSPSNKVTEKGKDVELRCDPISGHTALYWYRQSLGQGLEFLIYFQGNSAPDKSGLPSDRFSAERTGGSVSTLTIQRTQQEDSAVYLCASSLDWARYNEQFFGPGTRLTVL.